Listed below are T cell receptor beta chains from one sample, sequenced in a study of cytomegalovirus exposure and HLA in healthy donors. Repertoires were generated with immunoSEQ multiplex PCR, while TCRdb's copy carries only in-frame clones and drops some. The table records roughly 160,000 clones, around 80% of them present only once. Material: PBMCs. All receptors come from a man aged 18 to 35 in good health and CMV-seropositive. Both conserved end residues are part of each CDR3. The order of the fields is CDR3 length, D gene, J gene, clone size, V gene, CDR3 DNA, CDR3 protein. D genes are given only for firm matches. Part of the rows lack a size; the others show once, few, many or a class for expanded clones.

>15|TRBD1|TRBJ2-7|NA|TRBV4-3
TGCGCCAGCAGCCACACACGGACAGGAACCTACGAGCAGTACTTC
CASSHTRTGTYEQYF
>15|NA|TRBJ1-2|NA|TRBV27
TGTGCCAGCAGCCGACTCTCCGGGACAATGAATGGCTACACCTTC
CASSRLSGTMNGYTF
>14|TRBD2|TRBJ2-1|once|TRBV10-3
TGTGCCATCAGTGGACTAGCGGCCTACAATGAGCAGTTCTTC
CAISGLAAYNEQFF
>15|NA|TRBJ1-5|NA|TRBV7-2
TGTGCCAGCAGCCCGAGGGTGGCCGGCAATCAGCCCCAGCATTTT
CASSPRVAGNQPQHF
>15|TRBD2|TRBJ2-1|NA|TRBV30
TGTGCCTGGAGTGTAGCCTCTAGCGGCTACAATGAGCAGTTCTTC
CAWSVASSGYNEQFF
>14|NA|TRBJ1-4|NA|TRBV28
TGTGCCAGCAGCACCCGGAGCTTGAATGAAAAACTGTTTTTT
CASSTRSLNEKLFF
>13|TRBD1|TRBJ2-3|NA|TRBV7-2
TGTGCCAGCAGCTTGGGACAGACGCATACGCAGTATTTT
CASSLGQTHTQYF
>14|TRBD1|TRBJ2-7|NA|TRBV9
TGTGCCAGCAGCCCGAGACAGGGCGCCTACGAGCAGTACTTC
CASSPRQGAYEQYF
>15|NA|TRBJ2-2|NA|TRBV6-5
TGTGCCAGCAGTTACTCGACTCTCGGGGGCGGGGAGCTGTTTTTT
CASSYSTLGGGELFF
>14|NA|TRBJ2-1|NA|TRBV4-1
TGCGCCAGCAGCCGGCCGGGCAGGGGCAATGAGCAGTTCTTC
CASSRPGRGNEQFF
>16|TRBD1|TRBJ1-5|NA|TRBV7-9
TGTTCCAGCAGCTCAGGGACAGGGGCTTTCAATCAGCCCCAGCATTTT
CSSSSGTGAFNQPQHF
>13|TRBD1|TRBJ1-1|NA|TRBV2
TGTGCCAGCAGGCACAGACAGGGGACTGAAGCTTTCTTT
CASRHRQGTEAFF